This TCR beta chain derives from a study of T-cell reconstitution after alpha-beta-depleted transplantation in children. Unmatched junction bases numbered 9, after V lost 7 bases and J lost 8 bases. This CDR3 spans 15 amino acids. Germline V CDR1 and CDR2: MDHEN, SYDVKM. Unique molecular identifiers were incorporated during preparation of the TCRbeta library. TCRdb ran MiXCR on the PCR reads and lists one entry per CDR3 protein. The sample shows 120,000 or so distinct CDR3 sequences, 10% of them seen only once. The source is a human donor who donated a stem cell graft to a child with acute lymphoblastic leukemia. The chain recombines TRBV28 with TRBJ2-1, with TRBD2 matching over 12 bases. The material sequenced was PBMCs from the stem cell graft donor, taken from the stem cell graft. CDR3 DNA sequence: TGTGCCAGCATACCTTGGACTAGCGGGACCGATGAGCAGTTCTTC. Protein product: CASIPWTSGTDEQFF.